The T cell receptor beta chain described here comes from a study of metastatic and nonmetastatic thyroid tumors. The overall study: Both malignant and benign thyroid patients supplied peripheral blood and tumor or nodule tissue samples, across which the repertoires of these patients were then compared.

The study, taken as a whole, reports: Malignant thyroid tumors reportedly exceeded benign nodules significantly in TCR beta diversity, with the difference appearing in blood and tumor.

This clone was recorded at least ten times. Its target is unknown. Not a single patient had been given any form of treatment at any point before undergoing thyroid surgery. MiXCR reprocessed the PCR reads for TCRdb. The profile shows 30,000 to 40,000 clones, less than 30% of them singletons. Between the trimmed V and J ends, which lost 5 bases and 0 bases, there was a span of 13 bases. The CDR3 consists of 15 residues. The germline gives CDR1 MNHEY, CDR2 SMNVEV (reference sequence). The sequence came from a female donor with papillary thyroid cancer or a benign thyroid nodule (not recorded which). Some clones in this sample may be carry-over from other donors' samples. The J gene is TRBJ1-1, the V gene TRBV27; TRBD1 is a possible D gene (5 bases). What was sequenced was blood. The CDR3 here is CASSPAGWVNTEAFF. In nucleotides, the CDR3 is TGTGCCAGCAGTCCTGCAGGGTGGGTGAACACTGAAGCTTTCTTT.